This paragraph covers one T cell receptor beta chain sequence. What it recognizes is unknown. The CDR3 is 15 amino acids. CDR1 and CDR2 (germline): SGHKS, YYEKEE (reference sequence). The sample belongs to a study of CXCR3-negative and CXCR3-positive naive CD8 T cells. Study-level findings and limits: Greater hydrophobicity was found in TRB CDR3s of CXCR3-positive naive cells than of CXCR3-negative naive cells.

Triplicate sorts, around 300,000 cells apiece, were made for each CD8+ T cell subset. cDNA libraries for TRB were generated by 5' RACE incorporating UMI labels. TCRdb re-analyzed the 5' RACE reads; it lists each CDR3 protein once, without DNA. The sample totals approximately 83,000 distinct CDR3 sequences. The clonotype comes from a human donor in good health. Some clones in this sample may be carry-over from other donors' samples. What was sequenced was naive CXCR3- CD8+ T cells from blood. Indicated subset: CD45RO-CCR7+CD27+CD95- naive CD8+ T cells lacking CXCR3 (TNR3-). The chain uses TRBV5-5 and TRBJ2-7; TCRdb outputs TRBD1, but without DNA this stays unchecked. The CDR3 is CASSPGAEPSYEQYF.